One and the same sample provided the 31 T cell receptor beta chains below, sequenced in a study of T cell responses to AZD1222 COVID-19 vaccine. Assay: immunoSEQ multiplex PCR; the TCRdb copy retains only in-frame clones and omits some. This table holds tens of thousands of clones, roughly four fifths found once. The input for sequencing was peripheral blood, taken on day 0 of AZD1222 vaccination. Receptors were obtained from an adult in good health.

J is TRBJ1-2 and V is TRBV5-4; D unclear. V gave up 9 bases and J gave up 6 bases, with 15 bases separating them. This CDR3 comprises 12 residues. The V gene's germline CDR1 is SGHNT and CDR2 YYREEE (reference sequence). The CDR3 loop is CAIHTGFDGYTF. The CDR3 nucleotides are TGTGCCATACACACGGGGTTCGATGGCTACACCTTC. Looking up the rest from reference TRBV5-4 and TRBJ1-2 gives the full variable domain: ETGVTQSPTHLIKTRGQQVTLRCSSQSGHNTVSWYQQALGQGPQFIFQYYREEENGRGNFPPRFSGLQFPNYSSELNVNALELDDSALYLCAIHTGFDGYTFGSGTRLTVV.

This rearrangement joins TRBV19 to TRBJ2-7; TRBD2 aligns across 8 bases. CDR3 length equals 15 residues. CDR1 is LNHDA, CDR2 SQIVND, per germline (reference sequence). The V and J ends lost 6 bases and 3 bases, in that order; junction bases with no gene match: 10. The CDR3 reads CASSAADGGGYEQYF. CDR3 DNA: TGTGCCAGTAGCGCCGCGGACGGGGGGGGCTACGAGCAGTACTTC.

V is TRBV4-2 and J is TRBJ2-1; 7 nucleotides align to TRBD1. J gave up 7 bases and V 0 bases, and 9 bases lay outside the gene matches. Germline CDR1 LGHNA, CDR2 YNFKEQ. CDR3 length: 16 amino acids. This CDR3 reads CASSQDPRGLMNEQFF. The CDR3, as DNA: TGTGCCAGCAGCCAAGATCCTAGGGGGCTCATGAATGAGCAGTTCTTC.

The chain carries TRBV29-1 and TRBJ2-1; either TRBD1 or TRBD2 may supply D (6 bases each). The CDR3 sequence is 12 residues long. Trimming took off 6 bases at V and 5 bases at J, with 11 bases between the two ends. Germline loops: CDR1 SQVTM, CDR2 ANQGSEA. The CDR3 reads CSVAGGHNEQFF. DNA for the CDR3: TGCAGCGTCGCCGGGGGCCACAATGAGCAGTTCTTC.

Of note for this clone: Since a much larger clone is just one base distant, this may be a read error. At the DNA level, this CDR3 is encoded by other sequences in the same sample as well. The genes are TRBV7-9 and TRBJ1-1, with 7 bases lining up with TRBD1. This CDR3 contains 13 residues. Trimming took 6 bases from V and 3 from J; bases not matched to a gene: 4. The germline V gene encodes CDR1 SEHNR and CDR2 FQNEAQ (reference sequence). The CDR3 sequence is CASSPQGDTEAFF. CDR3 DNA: TGTGCCAGCAGTCCCCAGGGGGACACTGAAGCTTTCTTT. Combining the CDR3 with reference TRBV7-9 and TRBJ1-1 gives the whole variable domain DTGVSQNPRHKITKRGQNVTFRCDPISEHNRLYWYRQTLGQGPEFLTYFQNEAQLEKSRLLSDRFSAERPKGSFSTLEIQRTEQGDSAMYLCASSPQGDTEAFFGQGTRLTVV.

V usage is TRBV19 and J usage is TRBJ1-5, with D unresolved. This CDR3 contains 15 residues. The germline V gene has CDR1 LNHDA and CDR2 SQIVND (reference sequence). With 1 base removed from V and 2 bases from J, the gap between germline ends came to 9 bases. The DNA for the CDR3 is TGTGCCAGTAGTATAGTCGTGCAGGGCAATCAGCCCCAGCATTTT. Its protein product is CASSIVVQGNQPQHF.

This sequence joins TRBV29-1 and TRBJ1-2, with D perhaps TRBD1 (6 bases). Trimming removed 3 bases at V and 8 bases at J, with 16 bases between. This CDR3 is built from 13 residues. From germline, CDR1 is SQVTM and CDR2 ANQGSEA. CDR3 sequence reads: CSVDSGGRGGYTF. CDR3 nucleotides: TGCAGCGTTGATTCGGGGGGCAGGGGCGGCTACACCTTC. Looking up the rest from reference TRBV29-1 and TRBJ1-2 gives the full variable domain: SAVISQKPSRDICQRGTSLTIQCQVDSQVTMMFWYRQQPGQSLTLIATANQGSEATYESGFVIDKFPISRPNLTFSTLTVSNMSPEDSSIYLCSVDSGGRGGYTFGSGTRLTVV.

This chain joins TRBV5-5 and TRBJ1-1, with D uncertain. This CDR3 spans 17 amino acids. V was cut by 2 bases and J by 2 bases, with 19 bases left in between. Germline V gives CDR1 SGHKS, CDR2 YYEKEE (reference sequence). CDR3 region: CASSFNRYSLGNTEAFF. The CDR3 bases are TGTGCCAGCAGCTTCAATCGGTACAGTTTGGGAAACACTGAAGCTTTCTTT.

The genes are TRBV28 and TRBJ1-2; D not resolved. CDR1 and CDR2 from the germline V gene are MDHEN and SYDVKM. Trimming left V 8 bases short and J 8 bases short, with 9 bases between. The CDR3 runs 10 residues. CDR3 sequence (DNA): TGTGCCAGCTTCTTAATGGGCTACACCTTC. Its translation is CASFLMGYTF.

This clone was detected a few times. The CDR3 loop is CASSVRRDGELFF. CDR3 coding DNA: TGTGCCAGCAGCGTAAGAAGGGACGGGGAGCTGTTTTTT. The chain is built from TRBV12-3 or TRBV12-4 and TRBJ2-2; D remains ambiguous. The CDR3 length is 13 residues. V lost 6 bases and J lost 7, with 12 bases in between.

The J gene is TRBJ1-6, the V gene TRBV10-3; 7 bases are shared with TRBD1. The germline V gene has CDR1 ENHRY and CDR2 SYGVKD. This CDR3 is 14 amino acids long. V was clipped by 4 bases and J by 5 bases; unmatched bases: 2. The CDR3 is CAISAGTDNSPLHF. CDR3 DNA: TGTGCCATCAGTGCCGGGACAGATAATTCACCCCTCCACTTT.

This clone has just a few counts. CDR3 DNA: TGCGCCAGCAGCCAAGATACCAGCGGGGGGACCAATGAGCAGTTCTTC. It codes for CASSQDTSGGTNEQFF. The rearrangement links TRBV4-3 to TRBJ2-1, with 9 nucleotides matching TRBD2. Germline CDR1 is LGHNA and CDR2 is YSLEER. CDR3 length: 16 residues. After removal of 0 bases from V and 6 bases from J, the junction contained 6 bases not matched to a gene.

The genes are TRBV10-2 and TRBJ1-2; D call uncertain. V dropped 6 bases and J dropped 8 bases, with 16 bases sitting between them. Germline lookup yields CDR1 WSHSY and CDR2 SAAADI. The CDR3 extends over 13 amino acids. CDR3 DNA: TGCGCCAGCAGCCTAGACATATCTGGGGGCTACACCTTC. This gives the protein CASSLDISGGYTF.

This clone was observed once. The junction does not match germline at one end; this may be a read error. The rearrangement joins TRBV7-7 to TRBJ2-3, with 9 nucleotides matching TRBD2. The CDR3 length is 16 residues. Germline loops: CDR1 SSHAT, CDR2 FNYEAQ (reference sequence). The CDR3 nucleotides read TGTGCTAGCAGCTCCAACGTAGCGGGGGGCACAGATACGCAGTATTTT. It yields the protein CASSSNVAGGTDTQYF.

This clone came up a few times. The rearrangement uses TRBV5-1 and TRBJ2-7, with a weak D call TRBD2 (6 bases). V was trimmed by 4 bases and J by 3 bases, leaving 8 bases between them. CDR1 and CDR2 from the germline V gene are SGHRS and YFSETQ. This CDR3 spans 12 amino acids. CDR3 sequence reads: CASSLEGYEQYF. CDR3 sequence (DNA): TGCGCCAGCAGCCTGGAGGGCTACGAGCAGTACTTC.

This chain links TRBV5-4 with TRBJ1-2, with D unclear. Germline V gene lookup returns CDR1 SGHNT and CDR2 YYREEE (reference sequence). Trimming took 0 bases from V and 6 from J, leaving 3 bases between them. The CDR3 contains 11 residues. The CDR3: CASSLGHGYTF. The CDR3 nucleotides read TGTGCCAGCAGCTTGGGGCATGGCTACACCTTC.

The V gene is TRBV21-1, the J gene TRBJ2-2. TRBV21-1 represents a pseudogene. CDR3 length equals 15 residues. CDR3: CASSSREGDTGELFF. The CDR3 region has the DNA TGTGCCAGCAGCAGCCGGGAAGGGGACACCGGGGAGCTGTTTTTT.

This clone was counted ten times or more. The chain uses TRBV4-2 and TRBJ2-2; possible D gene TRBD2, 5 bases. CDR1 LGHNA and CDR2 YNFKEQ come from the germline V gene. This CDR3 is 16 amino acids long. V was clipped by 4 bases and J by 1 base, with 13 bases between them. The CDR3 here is CASSPAYGENTGELFF. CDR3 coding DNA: TGTGCCAGCAGCCCCGCTTACGGGGAGAACACCGGGGAGCTGTTTTTT.

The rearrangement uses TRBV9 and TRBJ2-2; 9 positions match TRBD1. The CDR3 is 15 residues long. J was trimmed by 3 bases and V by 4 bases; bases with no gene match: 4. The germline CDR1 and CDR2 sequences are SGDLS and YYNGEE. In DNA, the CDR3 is TGTGCCAGCAGCACGACAGGGGGAGACACCGGGGAGCTGTTTTTT. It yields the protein CASSTTGGDTGELFF.

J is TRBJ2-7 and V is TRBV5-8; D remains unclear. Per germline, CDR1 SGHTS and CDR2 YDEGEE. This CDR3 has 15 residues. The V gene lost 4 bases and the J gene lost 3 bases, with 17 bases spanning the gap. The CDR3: CASSPSLMGNYEQYF. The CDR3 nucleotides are TGTGCCAGCAGCCCCAGCCTGATGGGGAACTACGAGCAGTACTTC.

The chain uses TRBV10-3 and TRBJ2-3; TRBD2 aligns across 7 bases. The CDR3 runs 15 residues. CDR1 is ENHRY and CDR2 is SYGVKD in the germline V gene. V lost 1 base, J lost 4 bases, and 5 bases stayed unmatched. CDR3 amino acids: CAISELGGEADTQYF. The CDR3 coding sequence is TGTGCCATCAGTGAGTTGGGGGGGGAAGCAGATACGCAGTATTTT.

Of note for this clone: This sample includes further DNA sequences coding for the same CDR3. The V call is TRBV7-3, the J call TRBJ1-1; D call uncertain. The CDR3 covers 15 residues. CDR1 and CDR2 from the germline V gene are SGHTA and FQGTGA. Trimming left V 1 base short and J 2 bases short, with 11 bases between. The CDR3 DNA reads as TGTGCCAGCAGCTTAAGTGGCAGCGGAAACACTGAAGCTTTCTTT. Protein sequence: CASSLSGSGNTEAFF.

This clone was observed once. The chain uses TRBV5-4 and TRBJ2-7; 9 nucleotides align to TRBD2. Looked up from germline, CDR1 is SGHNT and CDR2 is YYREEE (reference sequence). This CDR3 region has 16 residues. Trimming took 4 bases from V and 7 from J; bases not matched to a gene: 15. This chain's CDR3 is CASSEAATSGLGEQYF. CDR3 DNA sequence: TGTGCCAGCAGCGAGGCCGCGACTAGCGGATTGGGGGAGCAGTACTTC.

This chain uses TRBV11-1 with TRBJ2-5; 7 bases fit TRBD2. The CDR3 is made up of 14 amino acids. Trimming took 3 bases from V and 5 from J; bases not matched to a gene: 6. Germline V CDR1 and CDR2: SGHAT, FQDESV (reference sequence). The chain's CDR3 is CASSLVGLVETQYF. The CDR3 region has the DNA TGTGCCAGCAGCTTGGTAGGACTAGTTGAGACCCAGTACTTC.

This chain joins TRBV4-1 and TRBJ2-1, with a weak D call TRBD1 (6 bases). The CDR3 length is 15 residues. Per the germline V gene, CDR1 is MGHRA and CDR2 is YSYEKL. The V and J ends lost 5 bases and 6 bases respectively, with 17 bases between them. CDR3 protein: CASSSPGQRGNEQFF. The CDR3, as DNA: TGCGCCAGCAGCTCTCCGGGACAAAGGGGCAATGAGCAGTTCTTC.

DNA of the CDR3: TGTGCCAGCAGCTTAGGGCTACTAGCGGACCTAAGCACAGATACGCAGTATTTT. As protein: CASSLGLLADLSTDTQYF. The rearrangement links TRBV7-8 to TRBJ2-3; 8 bases are shared with TRBD2. The germline V gene has CDR1 SGHVS and CDR2 FQNEAQ. The CDR3 has 18 residues. Trimming at V came to 1 base and at J to 0 bases, leaving 9 bases not matched to a gene.

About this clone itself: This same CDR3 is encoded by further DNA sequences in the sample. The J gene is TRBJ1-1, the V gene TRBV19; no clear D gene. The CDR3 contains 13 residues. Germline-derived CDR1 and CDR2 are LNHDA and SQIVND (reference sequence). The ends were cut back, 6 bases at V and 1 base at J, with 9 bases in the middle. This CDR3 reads CASSPTQNTEAFF. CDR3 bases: TGTGCCAGTAGCCCAACCCAGAACACTGAAGCTTTCTTT.

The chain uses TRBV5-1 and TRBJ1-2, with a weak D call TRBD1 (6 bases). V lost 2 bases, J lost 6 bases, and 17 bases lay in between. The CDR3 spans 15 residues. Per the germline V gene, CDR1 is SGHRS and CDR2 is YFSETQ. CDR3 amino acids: CASSLATTGRDGYTF. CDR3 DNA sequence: TGCGCCAGCAGCTTAGCTACCACAGGGAGAGATGGCTACACCTTC.

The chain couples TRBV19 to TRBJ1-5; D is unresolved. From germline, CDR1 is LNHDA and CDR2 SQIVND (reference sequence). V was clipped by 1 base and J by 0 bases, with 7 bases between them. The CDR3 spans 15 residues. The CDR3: CASSIVRHSNQPQHF. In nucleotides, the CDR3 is TGTGCCAGTAGTATAGTGCGGCATAGCAATCAGCCCCAGCATTTT.

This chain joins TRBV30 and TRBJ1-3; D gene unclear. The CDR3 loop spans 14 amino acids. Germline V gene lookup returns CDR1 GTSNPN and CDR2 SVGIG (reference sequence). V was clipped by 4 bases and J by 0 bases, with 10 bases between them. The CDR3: CAWTQGVSGNTIYF. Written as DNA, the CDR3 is TGTGCCTGGACTCAAGGAGTCTCTGGAAACACCATATATTTT.

The CDR3 loop is CASSVEGATYEQYF. In nucleotides, the CDR3 is TGTGCCAGCAGCGTAGAGGGGGCAACCTACGAGCAGTACTTC. The V and J genes are TRBV9 and TRBJ2-7; 7 nucleotides agree with TRBD1. Trimming removed 0 bases from V and 2 bases from J; junction bases left unmatched: 2. The CDR3 is 14 residues long. Germline-derived CDR1 and CDR2 are SGDLS and YYNGEE.